Described below is a single T cell receptor beta chain sequence and its context. The source of the sample is a study of blood T cell repertoires in COVID-19. Whole-study context: The cDNA or gDNA used as material had been derived from T cells, B-cell-depleted T cells, or PBMCs.

Authors' methods: The assay estimated nucleated cells by amplifying reference gene primers. This table comes from immunoSEQ multiplex PCR, and its TCRdb copy is limited to in-frame clones, with some not included. The V and J calls and the clone size are those of that table, but D and trimming were determined from the DNA. Of approximately 75,000 clones listed, approximately 85% are singletons. This CDR3 region has 16 residues. CDR1 and CDR2 from the germline V gene are SEHNR and FQNEAQ (reference sequence). Trimming removed 1 base from V and 2 bases from J; junction bases left unmatched: 5. Sequences were obtained from peripheral blood. The source is a man at least 80 years old with acute or convalescent COVID-19. The chain uses TRBV7-9 and TRBJ2-5; 9 positions agree with TRBD2. The CDR3 is CASSLVALAGQETQYF. In DNA, the CDR3 is TGTGCCAGCAGCTTAGTTGCGCTAGCGGGACAAGAGACCCAGTACTTC.